What follows are 23 T cell receptor beta chains derived from one specimen sequenced in a study of cytomegalovirus exposure and HLA in healthy donors. PCR primers comprised 60 Vbeta and 13 Jbeta primers. Here immunoSEQ multiplex PCR was the method, and the copy in TCRdb shows in-frame clones only, minus some. In the table there are roughly 100,000 clones, 81% of which are singletons. The source material was PBMCs. The receptors here all came from a human donor in good health.

V is TRBV4-3 and J is TRBJ2-1; D gene unclear. Trimming shortened V by 3 bases and J by 5 bases, and 11 bases separated the two germline ends. The CDR3 spans 14 residues. Germline CDR1 LGHNA, CDR2 YSLEER. The CDR3 nucleotides are TGCGCCAGCAGCCATGCAGGCTTTAACAATGAGCAGTTCTTC. Its protein product is CASSHAGFNNEQFF.

The genes are TRBV5-6 and TRBJ1-4; D remains ambiguous. This CDR3 comprises 14 residues. Trimming took off 4 bases at V and 3 bases at J, with 10 bases between the two ends. Germline loops: CDR1 SGHDT, CDR2 YYEEEE. The CDR3 region has the DNA TGTGCCAGCAGCCGTGCGGGTCCTAATGAAAAACTGTTTTTT. It translates to CASSRAGPNEKLFF.

This clone was detected only once. V and J are TRBV27 and TRBJ2-2, with 10 nucleotides matching TRBD1. Trimming at V came to 5 bases and at J to 7 bases, leaving 7 bases not matched to a gene. The germline gives CDR1 MNHEY, CDR2 SMNVEV (reference sequence). This CDR3 has 15 amino acids. This chain's CDR3 is CASSPGQGGNGELFF. CDR3 coding DNA: TGTGCCAGCAGTCCCGGACAGGGGGGGAACGGGGAGCTGTTTTTT.

The chain combines TRBV28 with TRBJ2-3; a weak D match, TRBD1 (6 bases). V shed 5 bases and J shed 5 bases, with 11 bases lying between them. This CDR3 has 13 residues. CDR1 and CDR2 from the germline V gene are MDHEN and SYDVKM. The DNA of the CDR3 is TGTGCCAGCAGTCGGACAGTGGTAGATACGCAGTATTTT. Its translation: CASSRTVVDTQYF.

The V gene is TRBV5-1, the J gene TRBJ2-7, with TRBD2 matching over 12 bases. Germline lookup yields CDR1 SGHRS and CDR2 YFSETQ. The V segment lost 4 bases and the J segment 3 bases; nucleotides outside the gene matches: 2. The CDR3 totals 14 residues. The CDR3 loop reads CASSLAGGDYEQYF. The CDR3 nucleotides read TGCGCCAGCAGCCTAGCGGGAGGGGACTACGAGCAGTACTTC.

J is TRBJ2-2 and V is TRBV4-3, with 9 positions matching TRBD2. The germline V gene has CDR1 LGHNA and CDR2 YSLEER. The CDR3 is made up of 19 amino acids. V gave up 1 base and J gave up 6 bases; unmatched junction bases: 15. CDR3 amino acids: CASSQGAFVASGVSGELFF. The CDR3 DNA reads as TGCGCCAGCAGCCAAGGGGCTTTCGTGGCTAGCGGGGTCTCCGGGGAGCTGTTTTTT.

This chain joins TRBV27 and TRBJ2-1, with 9 nucleotides matching TRBD1. J was trimmed by 7 bases and V by 5 bases; bases with no gene match: 12. The germline gives CDR1 MNHEY, CDR2 SMNVEV (reference sequence). CDR3 length equals 16 residues. The CDR3 spells CASSMNRGRGWNEQFF. DNA for the CDR3: TGTGCCAGCAGTATGAACAGGGGGCGAGGGTGGAATGAGCAGTTCTTC.

This clone was recorded a few times. This chain links TRBV5-6 with TRBJ2-7, with 7 bases identical to TRBD1. The CDR3 sequence is 14 residues long. The trim removed 1 base at V and 2 bases at J, leaving 3 bases unmatched. CDR1 and CDR2 (germline): SGHDT, YYEEEE. This CDR3 is CASSLRQGAYEQYF. CDR3 nucleotide sequence: TGTGCCAGCAGCTTGCGGCAGGGGGCCTACGAGCAGTACTTC.

CDR3 DNA sequence: TGTGCCAGTAGTCCAAGAGGCGGACAAGAGACCCAGTACTTC. The encoded protein is CASSPRGGQETQYF. V usage is TRBV19 and J usage is TRBJ2-5; D is uncertain. The germline gives CDR1 LNHDA, CDR2 SQIVND (reference sequence). V lost 5 bases and J lost 2, with 12 bases in between. CDR3 length equals 14 residues.

The chain combines TRBV4-3 with TRBJ1-6; D ambiguous. The CDR3 runs 18 residues. V lost 4 bases and J lost 7, with 23 bases in between. CDR1 LGHNA and CDR2 YSLEER come from the germline V gene. For the CDR3, the DNA is TGCGCCAGCAGCCGGAGCTTCTCGGACGGGTCGGGGAATTCACCCCTCCACTTT. Translation gives CASSRSFSDGSGNSPLHF.

The chain carries TRBV7-3 and TRBJ2-1; D perhaps matches TRBD1 (6 bases). This CDR3 contains 16 residues. CDR1 SGHTA and CDR2 FQGTGA come from the germline V gene. V was pared by 5 bases and J by 4 bases, with 18 bases between. Written as DNA, the CDR3 is TGTGCCAGCAGCCCCTCGGGACATACTAATTACAATGAGCAGTTCTTC. The encoded protein is CASSPSGHTNYNEQFF.

The genes are TRBV2 and TRBJ2-2; 7 bases are a match to TRBD2. The CDR3 runs 20 residues. The junction had 20 bases not matched to a gene; V was cut back by 1 base and J by 6 bases. Germline V CDR1 and CDR2: SNHLY, FYNNEI. The CDR3 DNA reads as TGTGCCAGCAGTGAAGTTGCAAGGGTGGGAGCGGGGTTGTTCGCCGGGGAGCTGTTTTTT. Residues: CASSEVARVGAGLFAGELFF.

About this clone itself: The junction departs from the called germline gene at one end, perhaps through a read error. The chain uses TRBV5-4 and TRBJ2-2, with 7 bases fitting TRBD2. CDR3 length: 15 amino acids. Germline V gene lookup returns CDR1 SGHNT and CDR2 YYREEE (reference sequence). The CDR3 spells CANSFGAGPTGELFF. In DNA form, the CDR3 reads TGTGCCAACAGCTTTGGAGCGGGGCCCACCGGGGAGCTGTTTTTT.

The V call is TRBV30, the J call TRBJ1-1, with D maybe TRBD1 (5 bases). Germline assignment: CDR1 GTSNPN and CDR2 SVGIG (reference sequence). CDR3 size: 13 residues. Trimming removed 1 base from V and 5 bases from J, with 11 bases in between. The CDR3 spells CAWSAGVGTEAFF. The CDR3 DNA reads TGTGCCTGGAGTGCGGGGGTTGGGACTGAAGCTTTCTTT. The complete variable domain, with remaining parts taken from reference TRBV30 and TRBJ1-1, reads SQTIHQWPATLVQPVGSPLSLECTVEGTSNPNLYWYRQAAGRGLQLLFYSVGIGQISSEVPQNLSASRPQDRQFILSSKKLLLSDSGFYLCAWSAGVGTEAFFGQGTRLTVV.

The chain is built from TRBV6-5 and TRBJ1-3; TRBD1 is a possible D gene (5 bases). This CDR3 is built from 14 residues. Deletions cut 6 bases from V and 2 bases from J, with 11 bases between. Germline V gene sequence: CDR1 MNHEY, CDR2 SVGAGI. The CDR3 sequence: CASRHQGTGNTIYF. The CDR3 DNA sequence: TGTGCCAGCAGGCATCAGGGTACTGGAAACACCATATATTTT.

This rearrangement joins TRBV30 to TRBJ2-3; no reliable D call. V lost 1 base and J 2 bases, leaving 7 bases between the germline ends. From germline, CDR1 is GTSNPN and CDR2 SVGIG (reference sequence). This CDR3 is built from 13 residues. CDR3 DNA sequence: TGTGCCTGGAGTGCCCAGGACACAGATACGCAGTATTTT. Translated, it gives CAWSAQDTDTQYF. The whole variable domain, remainder taken from reference TRBV30 and TRBJ2-3, is SQTIHQWPATLVQPVGSPLSLECTVEGTSNPNLYWYRQAAGRGLQLLFYSVGIGQISSEVPQNLSASRPQDRQFILSSKKLLLSDSGFYLCAWSAQDTDTQYFGPGTRLTVL.

The chain has TRBV28 and TRBJ2-1; 8 positions agree with TRBD2. This CDR3 contains 14 residues. CDR1 is MDHEN, CDR2 SYDVKM, per germline. With 10 bases clipped from V and 2 bases from J, the junction kept 7 bases outside the gene matches. CDR3 DNA: TGTGCCACCATAAGCGGGAGAGCCTACAATGAGCAGTTCTTC. Encoded protein: CATISGRAYNEQFF.

This chain connects TRBV6-5 to TRBJ2-1; 12 nucleotides match TRBD2. This CDR3 is built from 15 residues. Per the germline V gene, CDR1 is MNHEY and CDR2 is SVGAGI. Germline trimming cut 5 bases from V and 9 bases from J; bases unmatched to any gene: 8. CDR3 DNA sequence: TGTGCCAGCAGTCCACTAGCGGGGGGAATGGGTGAGCAGTTCTTC. Protein: CASSPLAGGMGEQFF.

This chain links TRBV5-1 with TRBJ1-6, with 8 bases that match TRBD1. V lost 3 bases to trimming and J lost 6 bases; unmatched junction nucleotides: 2. The length of the CDR3 is 14 residues. Germline lookup yields CDR1 SGHRS and CDR2 YFSETQ. The CDR3 is CASSSGQVNSPLHF. Here the CDR3 DNA reads TGCGCCAGCAGCTCGGGACAGGTTAATTCACCCCTCCACTTT.

This clone was seen just once. This chain connects TRBV7-9 to TRBJ1-3; D unresolved. Germline V gene sequence: CDR1 SEHNR, CDR2 FQNEAQ (reference sequence). CDR3 length equals 14 residues. V lost 5 bases to trimming and J lost 0 bases, with 8 bases between them. In nucleotides, the CDR3 is TGTGCCAGCAGCGGGGAGAGCTCTGGAAACACCATATATTTT. As protein: CASSGESSGNTIYF.

The J gene is TRBJ2-3, the V gene TRBV4-2; D not certain. V lost 0 bases and J lost 4, with 8 bases in between. The length of the CDR3 is 14 residues. CDR1 and CDR2 from the germline V gene are LGHNA and YNFKEQ. The CDR3 bases are TGTGCCAGCAGCCAAGATCTTCTCGCAGATACGCAGTATTTT. This sequence encodes CASSQDLLADTQYF.

V and J are TRBV4-3 and TRBJ2-1; D is uncertain. The germline V gene has CDR1 LGHNA and CDR2 YSLEER. The CDR3 is 13 residues long. V lost 1 base and J lost 10, with 11 bases in between. CDR3 nucleotides: TGCGCCAGCAGCCAAGTGGGTAGGCGGGAGCAGTTCTTC. The encoded protein is CASSQVGRREQFF.

This clone was counted a few times. The chain uses TRBV19 and TRBJ1-5; D unresolved. The CDR3 covers 15 residues. Germline V CDR1 and CDR2: LNHDA, SQIVND (reference sequence). V shed 6 bases and J shed 3 bases, with 15 bases lying between them. CDR3: CASSISAQPNQPQHF. The CDR3 region has the DNA TGTGCCAGTAGCATATCAGCACAGCCCAATCAGCCCCAGCATTTT.